Reported below is one T cell receptor beta chain. Its antigen is not identified. This entry belongs to a study of cytomegalovirus exposure and HLA in healthy donors. Study in general: Among the roughly 400 genotyped donors, 70% to 90% were placed in the Caucasian-associated ancestry cluster.

The PCR made use of 60 Vbeta and 13 Jbeta primers. Authors' methods: Per a later analysis, the number of unique TCR beta chains was approximately 80 million, of which roughly 10 million were shared. Generated by immunoSEQ multiplex PCR, the TCRdb table keeps only in-frame clones and is missing some. V and J calls and clone size are those listed in that table; D and trimming were worked out from the DNA. The sample consists of 120,000 or so clones, over 9.5% of them appearing once. CDR1 LNHDA and CDR2 SQIVND come from the germline V gene (reference sequence). Trimming cost V 0 bases and J 0 bases, with 12 bases left between them. This CDR3 is 17 amino acids long. Points from the study as a whole: Further analysis, carried out later, found HLA-associated TCR beta chains more clonally expanded than equally common other chains. A previous analysis found most TCR beta V segments productive roughly 87% or roughly 30% of the time.

The chain employs TRBV19 and TRBJ2-1; D is perhaps TRBD1 (5 bases). The sample comprised PBMCs. This clonotype was sampled from a woman aged 18-29 years in good health and CMV-seropositive. The CDR3, as DNA: TGTGCCAGTAGTATAGAGGGTCGACAGTCCTCCTACAATGAGCAGTTCTTC. Amino acid sequence: CASSIEGRQSSYNEQFF.